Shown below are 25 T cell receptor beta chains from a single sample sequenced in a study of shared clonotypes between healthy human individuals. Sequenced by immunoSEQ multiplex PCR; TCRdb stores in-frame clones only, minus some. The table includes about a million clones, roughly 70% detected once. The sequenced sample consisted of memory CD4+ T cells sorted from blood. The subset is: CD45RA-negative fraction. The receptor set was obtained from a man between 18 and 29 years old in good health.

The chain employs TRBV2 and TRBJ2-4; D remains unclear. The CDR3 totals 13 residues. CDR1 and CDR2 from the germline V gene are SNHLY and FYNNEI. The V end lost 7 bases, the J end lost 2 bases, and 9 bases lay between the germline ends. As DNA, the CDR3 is TGTGCCAGCACAACAGAACCCAAAAACATTCAGTACTTC. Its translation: CASTTEPKNIQYF. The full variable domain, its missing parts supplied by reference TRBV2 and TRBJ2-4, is EPEVTQTPSHQVTQMGQEVILRCVPISNHLYFYWYRQILGQKVEFLVSFYNNEISEKSEIFDDQFSVERPDGSNFTLKIRSTKLEDSAMYFCASTTEPKNIQYFGAGTRLSVL.

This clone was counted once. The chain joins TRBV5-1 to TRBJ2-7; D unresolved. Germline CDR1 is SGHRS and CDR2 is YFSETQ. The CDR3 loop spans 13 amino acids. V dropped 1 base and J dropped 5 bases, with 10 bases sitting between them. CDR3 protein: CASSLLGYHEQYF. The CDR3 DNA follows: TGCGCCAGCAGCTTGCTGGGGTACCACGAGCAGTACTTC.

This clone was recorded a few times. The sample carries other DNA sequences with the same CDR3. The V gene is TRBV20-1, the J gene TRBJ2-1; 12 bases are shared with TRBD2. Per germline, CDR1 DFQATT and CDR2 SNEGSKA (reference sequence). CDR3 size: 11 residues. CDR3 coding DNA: TGCAGACTAGCGGGAGGCAATGAGCAGTTCTTC. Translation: CRLAGGNEQFF.

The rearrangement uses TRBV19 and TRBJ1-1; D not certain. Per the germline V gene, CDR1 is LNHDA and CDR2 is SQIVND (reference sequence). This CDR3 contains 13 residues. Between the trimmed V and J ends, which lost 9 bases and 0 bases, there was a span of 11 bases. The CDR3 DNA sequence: TGTGCCAGCCGGACGTCTTTGAACACTGAAGCTTTCTTT. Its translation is CASRTSLNTEAFF.

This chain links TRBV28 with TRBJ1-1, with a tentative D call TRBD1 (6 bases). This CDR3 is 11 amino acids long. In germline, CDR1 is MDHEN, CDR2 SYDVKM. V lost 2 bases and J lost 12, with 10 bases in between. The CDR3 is CASSLRQGTFF. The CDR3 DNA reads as TGTGCCAGCAGTTTAAGGCAGGGGACTTTCTTT.

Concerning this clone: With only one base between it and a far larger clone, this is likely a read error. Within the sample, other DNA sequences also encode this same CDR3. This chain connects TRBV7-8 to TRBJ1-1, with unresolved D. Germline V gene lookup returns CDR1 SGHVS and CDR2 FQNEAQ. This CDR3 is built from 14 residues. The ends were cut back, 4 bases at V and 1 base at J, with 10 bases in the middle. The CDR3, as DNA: TGTGCCAGCAGCTCATCAGTGTCGAACACTGAAGCTTTCTTT. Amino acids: CASSSSVSNTEAFF.

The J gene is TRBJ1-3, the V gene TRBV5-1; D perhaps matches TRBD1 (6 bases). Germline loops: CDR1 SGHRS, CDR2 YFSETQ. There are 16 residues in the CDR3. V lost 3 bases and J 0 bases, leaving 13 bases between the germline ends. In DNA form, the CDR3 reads TGCGCCAGCAGCTCGGACAGACCATTCTCTGGAAACACCATATATTTT. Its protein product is CASSSDRPFSGNTIYF.

CDR3 residues: CASSPEVRSWDGYTF. CDR3 DNA: TGTGCCAGCTCACCAGAGGTCCGGAGCTGGGATGGCTACACCTTC. The chain recombines TRBV18 with TRBJ1-2; D unresolved. Germline V lookup: CDR1 KGHSH, CDR2 LQKENI. The CDR3 consists of 15 residues. Trimming left V 2 bases short and J 6 bases short, with 16 bases between.

The CDR3 nucleotides read TGTGCCAGCAGTTTATATGGAGCGGGGGGGTACCAAGAGACCCAGTACTTC. This gives the protein CASSLYGAGGYQETQYF. The J gene is TRBJ2-5, the V gene TRBV27; 10 bases map to TRBD2. This CDR3 comprises 17 residues. V was pared by 1 base and J by 0 bases, with 5 bases of the junction left unmatched. In germline, CDR1 is MNHEY, CDR2 SMNVEV (reference sequence).

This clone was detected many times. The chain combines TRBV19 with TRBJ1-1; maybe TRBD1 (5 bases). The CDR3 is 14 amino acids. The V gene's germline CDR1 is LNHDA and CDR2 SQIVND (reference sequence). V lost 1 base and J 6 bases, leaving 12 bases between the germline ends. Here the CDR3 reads CASSIVADKAEAFF. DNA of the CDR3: TGTGCCAGTAGTATAGTTGCGGACAAGGCTGAAGCTTTCTTT.

CDR3: CASSFRGDTTYEQYF. CDR3 DNA: TGTGCCAGCAGCTTCCGGGGTGATACAACCTACGAGCAGTACTTC. The rearrangement uses TRBV11-3 and TRBJ2-7; D is perhaps TRBD2 (5 bases). The V end lost 3 bases, the J end lost 2 bases, and 14 bases lay between the germline ends. The V gene's germline CDR1 is SGHNT and CDR2 YENEEA. The CDR3 runs to 15 residues.

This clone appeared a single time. The CDR3 region has the DNA TGTGCCAGCAGAGAACCTCCTTTAACGAAAGAGTATTTT. Protein sequence: CASREPPLTKEYF. The chain recombines TRBV6-1 with TRBJ2-3, with no clear D. Trimming shortened V by 6 bases and J by 13 bases, and 20 bases separated the two germline ends. The germline gives CDR1 MNHNS, CDR2 SASEGT. The CDR3 consists of 13 residues.

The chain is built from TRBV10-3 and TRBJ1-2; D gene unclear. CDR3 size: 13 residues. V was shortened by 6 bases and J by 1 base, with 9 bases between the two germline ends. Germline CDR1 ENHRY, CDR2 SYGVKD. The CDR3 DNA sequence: TGTGCCATCAGAACCACAGATAACTATGGCTACACCTTC. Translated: CAIRTTDNYGYTF.

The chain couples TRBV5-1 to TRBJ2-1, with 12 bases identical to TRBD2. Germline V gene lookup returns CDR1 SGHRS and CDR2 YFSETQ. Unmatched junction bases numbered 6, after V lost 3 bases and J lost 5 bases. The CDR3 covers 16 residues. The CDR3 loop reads CASSSRTSGTHNEQFF. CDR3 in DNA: TGCGCCAGCAGCTCCCGGACTAGCGGGACCCACAATGAGCAGTTCTTC.

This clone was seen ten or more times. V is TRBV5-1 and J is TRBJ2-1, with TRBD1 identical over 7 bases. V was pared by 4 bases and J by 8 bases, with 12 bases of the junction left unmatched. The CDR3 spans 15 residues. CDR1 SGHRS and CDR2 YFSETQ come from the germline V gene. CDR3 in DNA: TGCGCCAGCAGCCCCCGACAGGGAGAAAGCTATGAGCAGTTCTTC. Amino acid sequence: CASSPRQGESYEQFF.

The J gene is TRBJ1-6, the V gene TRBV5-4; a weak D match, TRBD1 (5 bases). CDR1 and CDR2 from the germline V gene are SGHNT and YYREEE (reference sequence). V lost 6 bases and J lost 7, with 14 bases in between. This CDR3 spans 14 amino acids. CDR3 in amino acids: CASTSQGGNSPLHF. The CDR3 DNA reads TGTGCCAGCACCTCTCAGGGTGGCAATTCACCCCTCCACTTT.

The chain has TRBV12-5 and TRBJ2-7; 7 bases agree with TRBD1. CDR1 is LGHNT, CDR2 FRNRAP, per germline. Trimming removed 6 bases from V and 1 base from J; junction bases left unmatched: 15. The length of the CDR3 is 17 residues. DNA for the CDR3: TGTGCTAGTGGAACACCTCCCTCGGGACAGTTTTCCTACGAGCAGTACTTC. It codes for CASGTPPSGQFSYEQYF.

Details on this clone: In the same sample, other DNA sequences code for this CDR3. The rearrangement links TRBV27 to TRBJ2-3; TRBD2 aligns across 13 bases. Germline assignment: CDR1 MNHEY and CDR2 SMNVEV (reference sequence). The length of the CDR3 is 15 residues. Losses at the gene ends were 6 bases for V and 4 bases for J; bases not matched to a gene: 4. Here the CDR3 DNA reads TGTGCCAGCAGCCGGACTAGCGGGGGTGCAGATACGCAGTATTTT. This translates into CASSRTSGGADTQYF.

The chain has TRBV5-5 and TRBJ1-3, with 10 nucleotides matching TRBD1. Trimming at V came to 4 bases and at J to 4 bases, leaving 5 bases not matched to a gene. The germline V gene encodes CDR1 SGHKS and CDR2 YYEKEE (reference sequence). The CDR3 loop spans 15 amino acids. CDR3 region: CASSTTGGDGNTIYF. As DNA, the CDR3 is TGTGCCAGCAGCACGACAGGGGGCGACGGAAACACCATATATTTT. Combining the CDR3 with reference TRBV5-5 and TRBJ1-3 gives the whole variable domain DAGVTQSPTHLIKTRGQQVTLRCSPISGHKSVSWYQQVLGQGPQFIFQYYEKEERGRGNFPDRFSARQFPNYSSELNVNALLLGDSALYLCASSTTGGDGNTIYFGEGSWLTVV.

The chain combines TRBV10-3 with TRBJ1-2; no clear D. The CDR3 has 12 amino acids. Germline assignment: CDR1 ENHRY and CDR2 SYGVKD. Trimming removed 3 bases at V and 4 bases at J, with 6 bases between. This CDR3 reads CAISDAGYGYTF. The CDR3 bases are TGTGCCATCAGTGACGCCGGCTATGGCTACACCTTC.

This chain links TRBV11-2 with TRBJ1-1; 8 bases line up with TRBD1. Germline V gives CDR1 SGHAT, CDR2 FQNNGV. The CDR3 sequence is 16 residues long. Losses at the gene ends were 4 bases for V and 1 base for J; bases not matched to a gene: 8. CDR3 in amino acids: CASSSQGAKGNTEAFF. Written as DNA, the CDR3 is TGTGCCAGCAGCTCGCAGGGGGCCAAGGGGAACACTGAAGCTTTCTTT.

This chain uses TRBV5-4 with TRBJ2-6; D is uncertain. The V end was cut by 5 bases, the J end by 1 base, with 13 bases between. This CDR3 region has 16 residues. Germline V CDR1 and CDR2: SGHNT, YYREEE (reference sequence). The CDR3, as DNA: TGTGCCAGCAGTTACACAAGGATATCTGGGGCCAACGTCCTGACTTTC. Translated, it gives CASSYTRISGANVLTF.

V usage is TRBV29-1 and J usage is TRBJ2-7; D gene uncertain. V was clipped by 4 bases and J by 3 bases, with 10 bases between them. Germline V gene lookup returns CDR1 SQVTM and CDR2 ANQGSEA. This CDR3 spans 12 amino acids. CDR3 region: CSVVSGDYEQYF. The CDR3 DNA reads TGCAGCGTTGTATCCGGCGACTACGAGCAGTACTTC.

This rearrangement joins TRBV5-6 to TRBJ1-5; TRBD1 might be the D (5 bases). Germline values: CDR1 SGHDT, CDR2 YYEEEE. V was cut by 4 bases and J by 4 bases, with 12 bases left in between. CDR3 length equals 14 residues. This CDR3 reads CASSMGRVNQPQHF. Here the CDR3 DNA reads TGTGCCAGCAGCATGGGACGGGTTAATCAGCCCCAGCATTTT.

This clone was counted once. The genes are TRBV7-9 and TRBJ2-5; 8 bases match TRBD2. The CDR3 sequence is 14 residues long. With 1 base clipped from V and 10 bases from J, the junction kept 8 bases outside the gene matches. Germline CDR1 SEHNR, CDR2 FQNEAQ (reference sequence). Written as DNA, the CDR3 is TGTGCCAGCAGCTTAGTGGGGGTAGCGGGGTTCCAGTACTTC. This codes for CASSLVGVAGFQYF.